What follows are 27 T cell receptor beta chains derived from one specimen sequenced in a study of early T cells in non-severe SARS-CoV-2 infection. TCRdb re-called the 5' RACE reads with MiXCR, one entry per CDR3 protein. The data hold approximately 76,000 distinct CDR3 sequences, with about 12% observed a single time. The material sequenced was whole blood. The source is an adult who was a healthcare worker with PCR-confirmed SARS-CoV-2 infection or an uninfected control (not recorded which).

Many counts were recorded for this clonotype. The J gene is TRBJ2-3, the V gene TRBV27, with D possibly being TRBD2 (6 bases). Trimming took 4 bases from V and 1 from J, leaving 18 bases between them. CDR1 MNHEY and CDR2 SMNVEV come from the germline V gene (reference sequence). This CDR3 has 17 residues. The CDR3 loop reads CASSSRRDSHGTDTQYF. The DNA for the CDR3 is TGTGCCAGCAGTTCAAGGAGGGACTCCCACGGCACAGATACGCAGTATTTT.

In regard to this clonotype: The junction departs from the called germline gene at one end, perhaps through a read error. The chain is built from TRBV6-1 and TRBJ1-6; 7 bases agree with TRBD1. Germline CDR1 reads MNHNS; CDR2 reads SASEGT. CDR3 length: 15 amino acids. The CDR3: CASRPIDRDNSPLHF. CDR3 bases: TGTGCCAGCAGACCCATAGACAGGGACAATTCACCCCTCCACTTC.

This clonotype was seen a handful of times. The rearrangement links TRBV7-6 to TRBJ2-3, with 7 bases that match TRBD1. V dropped 5 bases and J dropped 1; count of bases not matched to a gene: 3. Germline V gives CDR1 SGHVS, CDR2 FNYEAQ. The CDR3 runs 14 residues. CDR3 nucleotide sequence: TGTGCCAGCAGCCCGGGACAGCGCACAGATACGCAGTATTTT. Its translation is CASSPGQRTDTQYF.

This sequence joins TRBV7-2 and TRBJ1-1; 7 bases agree with TRBD1. Germline values: CDR1 SGHTA, CDR2 FQGNSA. This CDR3 spans 14 amino acids. The ends lost 5 bases at V and 6 bases at J; junction bases unmatched: 9. CDR3 sequence (DNA): TGTGCCAGCAGCGAACGTTCCAGGGGGGCTGAAGCTTTCTTT. Translating gives CASSERSRGAEAFF.

The sample holds many counts of this clonotype. CDR3 residues: CASSFGTGGAAEAFF. DNA for the CDR3: TGTGCCAGCAGCTTTGGGACAGGGGGCGCCGCTGAAGCTTTCTTT. This chain joins TRBV7-9 and TRBJ1-1, with 12 bases matching TRBD1. The CDR3 sequence is 15 residues long. V was clipped by 3 bases and J by 6 bases; unmatched bases: 5. Looked up from germline, CDR1 is SEHNR and CDR2 is FQNEAQ (reference sequence).

This clonotype showed up many times. This chain joins TRBV20-1 and TRBJ2-3; the D gene is possibly TRBD2 (6 bases). Trimming stripped 1 base from V and 1 base from J, with 12 bases between. Germline V gene sequence: CDR1 DFQATT, CDR2 SNEGSKA (reference sequence). The CDR3 is made up of 15 amino acids. CDR3 sequence: CSARARRRGTDTQYF. CDR3 in DNA: TGCAGTGCTAGAGCCAGGCGGAGGGGCACAGATACGCAGTATTTT.

V is TRBV9 and J is TRBJ2-3, with TRBD2 identical over 10 bases. Germline-derived CDR1 and CDR2 are SGDLS and YYNGEE. CDR3 length: 18 amino acids. V was clipped by 1 base and J by 1 base; unmatched bases: 9. In nucleotides, the CDR3 is TGTGCCAGCAGCGTAACCGGGAGCGGGGGGGCCGGCACAGATACGCAGTATTTT. Its protein is CASSVTGSGGAGTDTQYF.

This clonotype was observed at least ten times. CDR3 nucleotide sequence: TGTGCCAGCAGTGCCAGGACTAGTAACCCCCCAGATACGCAGTATTTT. It yields the protein CASSARTSNPPDTQYF. The rearrangement links TRBV12-3 or TRBV12-4 to TRBJ2-3, with TRBD2 matching over 7 bases. CDR3 size: 16 residues. J was trimmed by 4 bases and V by 5 bases; bases with no gene match: 12.

This clonotype has only a few counts. The chain couples TRBV3-1 to TRBJ2-7; 9 nucleotides match TRBD1. Germline values: CDR1 LGHDT, CDR2 YNNKEL (reference sequence). The CDR3 runs 15 residues. The trim removed 4 bases at V and 6 bases at J, leaving 10 bases unmatched. Written as DNA, the CDR3 is TGTGCCAGCAGCCCTTCCGGGACAGGGTTCCCCGAGCAGTACTTC. Its translation: CASSPSGTGFPEQYF.

This clonotype appeared many times. The chain links TRBV23-1 to TRBJ1-2; D is uncertain. Being an ORF, TRBV23-1 has a function that is uncertain. The V gene lost 3 bases and the J gene lost 8 bases, with 19 bases spanning the gap. The CDR3 consists of 15 residues. CDR3 bases: TGCGCCAGCAGTCACCAGACAACTTACGGAGGAGGCTACACCTTC. This sequence encodes CASSHQTTYGGGYTF.

This clonotype appeared many times. The chain carries TRBV29-1 and TRBJ1-2; TRBD1 might be the D (5 bases). Deletions cut 4 bases from V and 4 bases from J, with 10 bases between. The germline CDR1 and CDR2 sequences are SQVTM and ANQGSEA. This CDR3 region has 12 residues. CDR3 coding DNA: TGCAGCGTTGTCGGGGGAATCTATGGCTACACCTTC. Translated, it gives CSVVGGIYGYTF. The complete variable domain, with remaining parts taken from reference TRBV29-1 and TRBJ1-2, reads SAVISQKPSRDICQRGTSLTIQCQVDSQVTMMFWYRQQPGQSLTLIATANQGSEATYESGFVIDKFPISRPNLTFSTLTVSNMSPEDSSIYLCSVVGGIYGYTFGSGTRLTVV.

This clonotype was picked up a small number of times. V is TRBV20-1 and J is TRBJ2-1; 9 bases fit TRBD1. Germline assignment: CDR1 DFQATT and CDR2 SNEGSKA (reference sequence). There are 15 residues in the CDR3. Trimming at V came to 2 bases and at J to 4 bases, leaving 6 bases not matched to a gene. The CDR3 is CSARLTGGTYNEQFF. The CDR3 bases are TGCAGTGCTAGACTGACAGGGGGGACATACAATGAGCAGTTCTTC.

This clonotype showed up many times. The chain uses TRBV20-1 and TRBJ2-5; D may be TRBD1 (7 bases). This CDR3 spans 14 amino acids. Germline CDR1 reads DFQATT; CDR2 reads SNEGSKA (reference sequence). The germline V and J ends were trimmed by 3 bases and 5 bases, with 16 bases remaining between them. This CDR3 is CSASLEGAGETQYF. CDR3 coding DNA: TGCAGTGCTAGTCTGGAGGGGGCCGGGGAGACCCAGTACTTC.

This clonotype was detected ten times or more. The chain couples TRBV10-3 to TRBJ1-1; the match to TRBD1 covers 8 bases. Germline V gives CDR1 ENHRY, CDR2 SYGVKD. The CDR3 loop spans 14 amino acids. V was clipped by 7 bases and J by 1 base; unmatched bases: 5. DNA of the CDR3: TGTGCCATCATGGGTGACAGGGGGAACACTGAAGCTTTCTTT. This translates into CAIMGDRGNTEAFF.

This clonotype was seen at least ten times. The rearrangement uses TRBV3-1 and TRBJ1-1; D uncertain. Trimming cost V 4 bases and J 0 bases, with 9 bases left between them. This CDR3 has 14 amino acids. CDR1 LGHDT and CDR2 YNNKEL come from the germline V gene (reference sequence). CDR3: CASSRGRLNTEAFF. The CDR3, as DNA: TGTGCCAGCAGCCGAGGACGGTTGAACACTGAAGCTTTCTTT.

This chain uses TRBV14 with TRBJ2-1; 8 bases line up with TRBD2. The V gene's germline CDR1 is SGHDN and CDR2 FVKESK. The V gene end was trimmed by 7 bases and the J gene end by 9 bases; junction bases not matched to a gene: 2. CDR3 length: 11 amino acids. The CDR3 DNA sequence: TGTGCCAGCACCGGGGGGGTTGAGCAGTTCTTC. Translated, it gives CASTGGVEQFF. Filled out from reference TRBV14 and TRBJ2-1, the complete variable domain reads EAGVTQFPSHSVIEKGQTVTLRCDPISGHDNLYWYRRVMGKEIKFLLHFVKESKQDESGMPNNRFLAERTGGTYSTLKVQPAELEDSGVYFCASTGGVEQFFGPGTRLTVL.

V and J are TRBV6-1 and TRBJ1-3; TRBD1 might be the D (6 bases). V dropped 8 bases and J dropped 0 bases, with 11 bases sitting between them. The CDR3 extends over 14 amino acids. CDR1 and CDR2 from the germline V gene are MNHNS and SASEGT. The chain's CDR3 is CASGGGTSGNTIYF. The CDR3 coding sequence is TGTGCCAGCGGAGGGGGTACCTCTGGAAACACCATATATTTT.

This clonotype was observed many times. The gene calls are TRBV2 and TRBJ1-1, with D maybe TRBD1 (6 bases). Trimming removed 3 bases at V and 7 bases at J, with 15 bases between. This CDR3 comprises 14 residues. Germline V CDR1 and CDR2: SNHLY, FYNNEI. In DNA form, the CDR3 reads TGTGCCAGCAGTGAGTCGTCGTGGGACAATGAAGCTTTCTTT. Translation gives CASSESSWDNEAFF.

Ten or more counts support this clonotype. V gene TRBV9 combines with J gene TRBJ2-2; D gene uncertain. Germline lookup yields CDR1 SGDLS and CDR2 YYNGEE. The CDR3 is 12 amino acids. With 6 bases removed from V and 2 bases from J, the gap between germline ends came to 5 bases. DNA of the CDR3: TGTGCCAGCAATCCCAACACCGGGGAGCTGTTTTTT. This encodes CASNPNTGELFF.

The V and J genes are TRBV28 and TRBJ1-6; no reliable D call. Deletions cut 5 bases from V and 6 bases from J, with 2 bases between. CDR1 and CDR2 from the germline V gene are MDHEN and SYDVKM. CDR3 length: 11 residues. The CDR3 region has the DNA TGTGCCAGCAGTGGTAATTCACCCCTCCACTTT. Translation gives CASSGNSPLHF.

The chain combines TRBV28 with TRBJ1-3; the D is unclear. CDR3 length: 12 amino acids. Trimming stripped 8 bases from V and 0 bases from J, with 5 bases between. The germline V gene encodes CDR1 MDHEN and CDR2 SYDVKM. Here the CDR3 reads CASHTSGNTIYF. The CDR3 nucleotides read TGTGCCAGCCACACCTCTGGAAACACCATATATTTT.

This clonotype appeared a few times. The chain employs TRBV28 and TRBJ2-7; perhaps TRBD2 as D (6 bases). Germline V gene sequence: CDR1 MDHEN, CDR2 SYDVKM. The CDR3 has 14 residues. Deletions cut 6 bases from V and 4 bases from J, with 16 bases between. The CDR3 loop reads CASRLAQGGYEQYF. CDR3 nucleotide sequence: TGTGCCAGCAGGCTAGCCCAGGGAGGTTACGAGCAGTACTTC.

The V gene is TRBV19, the J gene TRBJ1-5; D uncertain. This CDR3 region has 13 residues. Germline loops: CDR1 LNHDA, CDR2 SQIVND (reference sequence). V gave up 3 bases and J gave up 5 bases, with 8 bases separating them. As DNA, the CDR3 is TGTGCCAGTAGTATTGGATGGGATCAGCCCCAGCATTTT. Translated, it gives CASSIGWDQPQHF.

There are many counts of this clonotype. The rearrangement links TRBV29-1 to TRBJ2-1; tentatively, D is TRBD2 (6 bases). This CDR3 region has 12 residues. CDR1 and CDR2 (germline): SQVTM, ANQGSEA. V lost 5 bases and J 8 bases, leaving 13 bases between the germline ends. This CDR3 reads CSVLGSGDEQFF. The CDR3 DNA follows: TGCAGCGTTTTGGGATCGGGAGATGAGCAGTTCTTC.

In its sample, this clonotype was seen many times. CDR3 sequence reads: CSATRQNQPQHF. Here the CDR3 DNA reads TGCAGTGCTACCCGACAGAATCAGCCCCAGCATTTT. The J gene is TRBJ1-5, the V gene TRBV20-1; a possible D gene is TRBD1 (5 bases). Germline CDR1 reads DFQATT; CDR2 reads SNEGSKA (reference sequence). The CDR3 extends over 12 amino acids. Trimming took off 4 bases at V and 4 bases at J, with 8 bases between the two ends.

Ten or more counts support this clonotype. The chain couples TRBV5-5 to TRBJ2-2; 9 bases fit TRBD2. The CDR3 has 15 residues. Germline V gives CDR1 SGHKS, CDR2 YYEKEE (reference sequence). The trim removed 3 bases at V and 5 bases at J, leaving 5 bases unmatched. The CDR3 region has the DNA TGTGCCAGCAGCTCCGACAGCGGGAGGACCGGGGAGCTGTTTTTT. It translates to CASSSDSGRTGELFF.

This clonotype was seen repeatedly, ten times or more. J is TRBJ1-1 and V is TRBV2, with a tentative D call TRBD1 (5 bases). The CDR3 consists of 14 residues. V lost 4 bases and J lost 0, with 9 bases in between. Germline values: CDR1 SNHLY, CDR2 FYNNEI. CDR3 sequence (DNA): TGTGCCAGCAGTGGGGACTTGGTGAACACTGAAGCTTTCTTT. Its translation: CASSGDLVNTEAFF.